What follows describes a single T cell receptor (beta chain). The data were taken from a study of technical replicates of blood from a handful of donors. TCRdb keeps only in-frame clones here, not all; method: immunoSEQ multiplex PCR. This table holds under 75,000 clones, 90% to 95% found once. The CDR3 covers 16 residues. From germline, CDR1 is SGHRS and CDR2 YFSETQ. Deletions cut 0 bases from V and 3 bases from J, with 15 bases between. Sample: T cells isolated from PBMCs. The chain links TRBV5-1 to TRBJ1-1; TRBD1 is a possible D gene (5 bases). The sequence came from a human donor in good health. The CDR3 DNA is TGCGCCAGCAGCTTGGAGGGGCTCCCTGGAGACACTGAAGCTTTCTTT. This gives the protein CASSLEGLPGDTEAFF.